The following is a TCR beta chain sequence with its context. Its binding antigen is unknown. Base qualities are not recorded, but no much larger clone differs from it by a single base. Including cysteine and phenylalanine, the CDR3 has 17 amino acids. Only the CDR3 DNA stays, 51 bases, in frame from base 1. This sample is part of a study of siplizumab effects on memory and regulatory T cells (dated by TCRdb to about 2019). General notes on the study: The study examined how the anti-CD2 antibody siplizumab affects alloreactive T-cell subsets in allogeneic mixed lymphocyte reactions built from human PBMCs.

Libraries were prepared through the immunoSEQ multiplex PCR assay. Approximately 100,000 TCR templates per sample were assayed on the deep sequencing platform. Genomic DNA extracted from sorted T cells was the material used for TCRbeta CDR3 sequencing. The published analysis was carried out like this. The R programming language was used for the clonal analysis of the TCRbeta CDR3 data. Alloreactive CD4+ and CD8+ clones were identified by comparing unstimulated samples to CFSE-low samples taken after the reaction. By matching sequences to the repertoires of sorted unstimulated Treg and non-Treg cells, each alloreactive CD4+ clone was assigned a regulatory or non-regulatory origin. The immuneACCESS repertoire file appears here via TCRdb, limited to in-frame rearrangements. These files lack a portion of the clones; in checked studies, under half of the deficit traces to unresolved V genes, and the cause of the others is not known. That table supplies the V and J calls and clone size; D and trimming were determined from the DNA. Here the sample has fewer than 120,000 clones; about nine tenths occur a single time. Of the sample, 1% to 1.5% falls within the top ten clones.

Sorted unstimulated T cells and proliferating T cells recovered from mixed lymphocyte reactions were subjected to TCRbeta CDR3 sequencing. Fresh whole blood from under 13 HLA-typed healthy donors was used as the source from which PBMCs were isolated. Broad study findings and their caveats: A naive or memory phenotype could not be assigned to roughly 80-97% of proliferating CD4+ or CD8+ clones. Because sequences below about 10^-5 frequency were poorly captured, only a minor fraction of alloreactive clones could be mapped to unstimulated subsets. Unstimulated naive T cells appeared more diverse than memory T cells, and naive cells seemed to contribute substantially to the alloresponse. Whether proliferating Tregs from siplizumab cultures actually had suppressive function was not functionally confirmed. Among mappable alloreactive CD4+ clones, the Treg-derived fraction averaged 68.8% with siplizumab versus around 25% in control reactions. The cumulative frequency of alloreactive sequences that could be traced back to unstimulated CD4+ memory T cells was significantly reduced by siplizumab.

The V gene is TRBV21-1 and the J gene is TRBJ1-5. TRBV21-1 is recorded as a pseudogene. The receptor was isolated from a human donor in good health. Sequenced material: CD4+ T cells sorted from blood. The bases read TGTGCCAGCAGCAAACCCCCCGCAGGAGGAAACAATCAGCCCCAGCATTTT. Its translation reads: CASSKPPAGGNNQPQHF.